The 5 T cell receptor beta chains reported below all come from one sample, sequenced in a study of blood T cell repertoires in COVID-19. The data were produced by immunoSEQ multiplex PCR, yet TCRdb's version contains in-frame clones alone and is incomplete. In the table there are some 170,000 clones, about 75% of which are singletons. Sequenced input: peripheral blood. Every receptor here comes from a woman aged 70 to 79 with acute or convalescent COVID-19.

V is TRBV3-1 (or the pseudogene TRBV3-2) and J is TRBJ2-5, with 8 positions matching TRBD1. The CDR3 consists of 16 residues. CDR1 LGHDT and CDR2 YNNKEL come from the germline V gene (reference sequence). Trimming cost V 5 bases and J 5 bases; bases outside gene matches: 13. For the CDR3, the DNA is TGTGCCAGCAGCTCTGGACGCAGGGGGCGCGTGGAGACCCAGTACTTC. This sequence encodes CASSSGRRGRVETQYF.

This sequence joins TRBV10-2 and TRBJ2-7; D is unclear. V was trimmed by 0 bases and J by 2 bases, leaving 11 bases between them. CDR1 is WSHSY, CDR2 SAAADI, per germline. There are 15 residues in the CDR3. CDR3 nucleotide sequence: TGCGCCAGCAGTGAGTCCCCGAGCGCTCCCTACGAGCAGTACTTC. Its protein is CASSESPSAPYEQYF.

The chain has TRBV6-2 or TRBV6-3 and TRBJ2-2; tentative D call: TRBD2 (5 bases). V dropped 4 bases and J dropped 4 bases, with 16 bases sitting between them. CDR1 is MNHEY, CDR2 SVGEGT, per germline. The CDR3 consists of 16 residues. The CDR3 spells CASSWGLDSATGELFF. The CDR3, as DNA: TGTGCCAGCAGTTGGGGTCTGGATAGCGCCACCGGGGAGCTGTTTTTT.

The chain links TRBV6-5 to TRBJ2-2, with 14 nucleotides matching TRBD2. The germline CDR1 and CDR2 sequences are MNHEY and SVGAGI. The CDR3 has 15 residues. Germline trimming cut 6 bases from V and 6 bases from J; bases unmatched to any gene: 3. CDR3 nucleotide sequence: TGTGCCAGCAGAGCGGGACTAGCGGGAGCCGGGGAGCTGTTTTTT. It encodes CASRAGLAGAGELFF.

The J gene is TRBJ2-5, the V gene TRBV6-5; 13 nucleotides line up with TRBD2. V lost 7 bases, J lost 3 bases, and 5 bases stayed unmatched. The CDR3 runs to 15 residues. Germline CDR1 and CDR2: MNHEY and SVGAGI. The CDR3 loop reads CASNPGLAGKETQYF. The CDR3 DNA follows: TGTGCCAGCAACCCGGGACTAGCGGGAAAAGAGACCCAGTACTTC.